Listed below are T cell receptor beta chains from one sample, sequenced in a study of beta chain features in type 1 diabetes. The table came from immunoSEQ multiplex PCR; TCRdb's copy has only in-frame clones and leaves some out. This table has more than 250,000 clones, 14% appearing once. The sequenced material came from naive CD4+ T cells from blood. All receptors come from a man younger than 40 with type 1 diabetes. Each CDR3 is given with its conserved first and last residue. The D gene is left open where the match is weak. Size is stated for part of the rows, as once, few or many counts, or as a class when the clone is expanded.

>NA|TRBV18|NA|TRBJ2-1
TGTGCCAGCTCACCAACTAGGGAAAATGAGCAGTTCTTC
CASSPTRENEQFF
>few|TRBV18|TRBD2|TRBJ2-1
TGTGCCAGCTCACCACCTAGCGGGATCTCCTACAATGAGCAGTTCTTC
CASSPPSGISYNEQFF
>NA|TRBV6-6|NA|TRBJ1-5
TGTGCCAGCAGCTCACCTTCGCGGGGCAATCAGCCCCAGCATTTT
CASSSPSRGNQPQHF
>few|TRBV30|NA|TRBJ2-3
TGTGCCTGGGGGAGAATCGATACGCAGTATTTT
CAWGRIDTQYF
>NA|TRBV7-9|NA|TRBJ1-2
TGTGCCAGCAGCTTAGACACAGGCTATGGCTACACCTTC
CASSLDTGYGYTF
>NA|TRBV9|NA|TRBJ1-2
TGTGCCAGCAGCGTATCAGGAGGGGCTTCGGGCTACACCTTC
CASSVSGGASGYTF
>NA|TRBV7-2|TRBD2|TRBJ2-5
TGTGCCAGCAGCTTATTGAGTAGCGGGAGAGAGACCCAGTACTTC
CASSLLSSGRETQYF
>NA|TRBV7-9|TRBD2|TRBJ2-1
TGTGCCAGCAGCTTGGTGACTAGCGGGGTCTCCTACAATGAGCAGTTCTTC
CASSLVTSGVSYNEQFF
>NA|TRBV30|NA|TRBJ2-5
TGTGCCTGGAGTGTATGGTTAGGGGCCGGACAAGAGACCCAGTACTTC
CAWSVWLGAGQETQYF
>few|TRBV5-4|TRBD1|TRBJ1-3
TGTGCCAGCAGCCGGGACAGGGGAACTGGAAACACCATATATTTT
CASSRDRGTGNTIYF
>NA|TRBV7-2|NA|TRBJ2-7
TGTGCCAGCAGCGCCGGAAGGGGAAACGAGCAGTACTTC
CASSAGRGNEQYF
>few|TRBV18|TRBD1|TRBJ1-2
TGTGCCAGCTCACTGTCTCCCACAGGGGACTATGGCTACACCTTC
CASSLSPTGDYGYTF
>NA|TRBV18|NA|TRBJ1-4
TGTGCCAGCTCAGGCACAGGGAGCACTAATGAAAAACTGTTTTTT
CASSGTGSTNEKLFF
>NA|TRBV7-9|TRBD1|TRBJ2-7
TGTGCCAGCAGCTTAGCAGGCAGGGGGCGGGACGAGCAGTACTTC
CASSLAGRGRDEQYF